The present T cell receptor (beta chain) was sequenced within a study of blood T cells in healthy people across ages (dated by TCRdb to between 2015 and 2016). Study-level background: In model experiments, template switching captured roughly one uniquely barcoded TCR beta cDNA molecule for every two T cells. Age-related changes in TCR beta repertoire diversity were measured in the study by deep sequencing normalized with unique cDNA molecular identifiers. Donors were grouped into four age groups: young (average approximately 15 years), middle-aged (39), aged (62) and long-lived (around 80). To avoid experimental bias, donors of different ages were randomly spread across the sequencing lanes. The study analyzed two additional independent replicas of 1 million unique cDNA reads from the same blood draw for two donors, one aged 18 to 29 and one aged 80 or older.

Library creation used 5' RACE. Sequencing used an Illumina HiSeq 2500. A second PCR of 7 to 11 cycles was performed with a sample-barcoded 5' primer and a J-beta primer mix. Each TCR beta cDNA molecule received a unique molecular identifier from a template-switch 5' adaptor carrying 12 random nucleotides. Each sample yielded at least 2.5 million CDR3-containing paired-end reads. The Mint cDNA synthesis kit, primed by a TRBC-specific oligonucleotide, was used to synthesize first-strand cDNA from all RNA. All cDNA was treated with uracil-DNA glycosylase and then went through a first 18-cycle PCR with the universal primers M1SS and BC2_uni_R. In the paper's pipeline: For normalization, 1 million high-quality reads, each with a distinct molecular identifier, were randomly selected from each sample. Instead of being binned into consensus sequences, reads with shared molecular identifiers were discarded. CDR3 identification, clonotype clustering and error correction used MiTCR with a Q25 quality threshold and the strictest error-elimination algorithm. A nonparametric unseen species model with Euler transformation was used to estimate a lower bound on total TCR beta diversity. TCRdb reprocessing: public reads trimmed at Q25 with fastp, clones called with MiXCR, in-frame beta chains kept. Rows merge per CDR3 protein into single entries with the most common DNA and genes. These V and J calls rely on TCRdb rather than the paper's analysis. Present in this sample are around 710,000 distinct CDR3 sequences, approximately 43% of which were seen just once. Less than 25% of the sample comes from the top ten.

Systemically healthy Caucasian individuals from Russia, approximately 39 in total and aged roughly 6 to 90 years, were included as donors. Each donor gave 9.5 to 10 milliliters of peripheral blood, drawn into EDTA-treated Vacutainer tubes. Ficoll-Paque density-gradient centrifugation was used to isolate PBMCs, with at least 7 million per sample. Trizol reagent was used to extract total RNA from PBMCs, with at least 5.5 micrograms per sample. The percentages of naive CD45RAhigh/CD27high T cells were determined by flow cytometry on a PBMC aliquot from every donor. What the work shows at the level of the full study, not this receptor alone: Compared with the aged group, more naive CD4+ T cells, fewer expanded clones and increased TCR diversity were shown by the long-lived group, suggesting age selection. Estimates of total diversity from one million sequenced T cells were regarded as lower bounds and underestimates. Bulk unsorted PBMC profiling prevented conclusive comparison of naive and antigen-experienced compartments. As age increased, observed TCR beta diversity per million T cells dropped in a roughly linear way, and a significant reduction was already evident by age 40. Because the CMV infection status of the donors was unknown, age-related changes in expanded clonotypes may potentially have been confounded. The percentage of naive T cells measured by flow cytometry correlated strongly with observed TCR beta diversity.

The CDR3 numbers 14 residues from cysteine through phenylalanine. Just CDR3 DNA is preserved here, 42 bases in frame from base 1. The germline V end is reduced by 3 bases and the J end by 4 bases; junction bases left unmatched: 5. CDR1 and CDR2 are drawn from the germline V gene: MNHNS, SASEGT. Notes on this clonotype: Which antigen it targets is not known. There are no base qualities to consult, and no much larger clone falls within one base.

Sequenced: blood. The receptor chain draws on TRBV6-1 and TRBJ2-7, with 8 bases matching TRBD1. The clonotype originates from an older woman in good health. The DNA sequence is TGTGCCAGCAGTGACGCAGGGGGCGGTTACGAGCAGTACTTC. It specifies CASSDAGGGYEQYF.